The T cell receptor (beta chain) under discussion was sequenced for a study of cytomegalovirus exposure and HLA in healthy donors. About the research overall: Within the Caucasian-associated ancestry cluster were approximately 77% of the roughly 360 genotyped donors.

Unmatched junction bases numbered 2, after V lost 0 bases and J lost 3 bases. Per the germline V gene, CDR1 is PRHDT and CDR2 is FYEKMQ (reference sequence). The CDR3 totals 14 residues. This PCR relied on a set of 60 Vbeta primers and 13 Jbeta primers. The assay was immunoSEQ multiplex PCR, and TCRdb's table has in-frame clones only and misses some. The repertoire holds under 300,000 clones, with almost 85% as singletons. Everyone who donated was a healthy bone marrow donor. The sequence was collected from a woman between 35 and 50 years old in good health and CMV-seropositive. The specimen was PBMCs. The chain links TRBV13 to TRBJ2-7; 7 bases are a match to TRBD2. CDR3 in amino acids: CASSLGTSLYEQYF. CDR3 nucleotide sequence: TGTGCCAGCAGCTTAGGGACTAGCCTCTACGAGCAGTACTTC.